Following are 18 T cell receptor beta chains from one sample sequenced in a study of CD8+CD57+ T cells in acquired aplastic anemia. The use of genomic DNA as template underpinned the TCR beta VDJ and CDR3 profiling. From the reads, TCRdb called clonotypes with MiXCR, one entry per CDR3 protein. This table has hundreds of thousands of distinct CDR3 sequences, under 80% appearing once. The sequenced sample consisted of sorted CD4+, CD8+, or CD8+CD57+ T cells (not recorded which) from PBMCs. The receptors were sampled from a human donor in good health, serving as a control.

This clonotype showed up just once. Germline and junction disagree at one end, which may indicate a read error. The chain combines TRBV7-2 with TRBJ1-1, with 10 bases identical to TRBD1. Looked up from germline, CDR1 is SGHTA and CDR2 is FQGNSA. The CDR3 covers 15 residues. The CDR3, as DNA: TGTGCCACCAGCTTAGGACAGGGGGAGACCCAGTACGTTTTCTTT. It codes for CATSLGQGETQYVFF.

In its sample, this clonotype was seen once. The junction shows a germline mismatch at one end, possibly a read error. The CDR3 DNA is TGTGCCACCAGCAGGGAGAAGGGTCCCTACGAGCAGTACTTC. The encoded protein is CATSREKGPYEQYF. The chain couples TRBV7-2 to TRBJ2-7; D might be TRBD1 or TRBD2, each matching 5 bases. Germline V gene data show CDR1 as SGHTA and CDR2 as FQGNSA. The length of the CDR3 is 14 residues.

This clonotype was detected ten times or more. The genes are TRBV28 and TRBJ2-7, with 9 bases identical to TRBD1. The junction had 4 bases not matched to a gene; V was cut back by 4 bases and J by 6 bases. CDR3 length equals 13 residues. Per the germline V gene, CDR1 is MDHEN and CDR2 is SYDVKM. The CDR3 DNA is TGTGCCAGCAGTTCGGACAGGGGCCGCGAGCAGTACTTC. This encodes CASSSDRGREQYF.

The count of this clonotype is one. A read error may produce the germline difference seen at one junction end. The V gene is TRBV25-1, the J gene TRBJ2-1; D may be TRBD1 (6 bases). Germline V gene data show CDR1 as MGHDK and CDR2 as SYGVNS. This CDR3 region has 13 residues. CDR3 protein: CASRTDVNNDHSF. DNA of the CDR3: TGTGCCTCCAGGACAGACGTCAACAATGACCACTCCTTC. The whole variable domain, filled in from reference TRBV25-1 and TRBJ2-1, reads EADIYQTPRYLVIGTGKKITLECSQTMGHDKMYWYQQDPGMELHLIHYSYGVNSTEKGDLSSESTVSRIRTEHFPLTLESARPSHTSQYLCASRTDVNNDHSFGPGTRLTVL.

This rearrangement joins TRBV3-1 to TRBJ1-1; D ambiguous. CDR1 LGHDT and CDR2 YNNKEL come from the germline V gene (reference sequence). The germline V and J ends were trimmed by 4 bases and 0 bases, with 6 bases remaining between them. The CDR3 covers 13 residues. CDR3 nucleotide sequence: TGTGCCAGCAGCCGGGGAGTGAACACTGAAGCTTTCTTT. It specifies CASSRGVNTEAFF.

The CDR3 is CASSASGALTETQYF. The CDR3 DNA follows: TGTGCCAGCAGTGCGTCGGGGGCACTCACCGAGACGCAGTATTTT. The rearrangement joins TRBV7-7 to TRBJ2-3; D could derive from TRBD1 or TRBD2 (6 bases each). Between the trimmed V and J ends, which lost 6 bases and 9 bases, there was a span of 22 bases. The V gene's germline CDR1 is SSHAT and CDR2 FNYEAQ (reference sequence). The CDR3 runs to 15 residues.

J is TRBJ2-2 and V is TRBV9; no definite D call. Germline loops: CDR1 SGDLS, CDR2 YYNGEE. The CDR3 length is 14 residues. The V end lost 4 bases, the J end lost 0 bases, and 7 bases lay between the germline ends. Written as DNA, the CDR3 is TGTGCCAGCAGCCCCAAGACGAACACCGGGGAGCTGTTTTTT. It encodes CASSPKTNTGELFF.

This clonotype was detected a few times. V and J are TRBV15 and TRBJ1-4; D perhaps matches TRBD1 (6 bases). The ends were cut back, 3 bases at V and 8 bases at J, with 13 bases in the middle. Per the germline V gene, CDR1 is LNHNV and CDR2 is YYDKDF (reference sequence). The CDR3 is 14 residues long. CDR3 nucleotides: TGTGCCACCAGCAGGCGCGGGACAACCGAAAAACTGTTTTTT. Its translation: CATSRRGTTEKLFF.

This chain uses TRBV10-1 with TRBJ2-7; TRBD2 matches 9 bases. The CDR3 extends over 18 amino acids. Germline V gene data show CDR1 as WNHNN and CDR2 as SYGVQD (reference sequence). J was trimmed by 1 base and V by 6 bases; bases with no gene match: 16. The CDR3 DNA sequence: TGCGCCAGCAGCCTTTCTAATCGGGCTAGCGGGGCTTCCTACGAGCAGTACTTC. Translating gives CASSLSNRASGASYEQYF.

The chain carries TRBV3-1 and TRBJ2-1; 12 bases fit TRBD2. CDR3 length: 16 amino acids. The germline V gene encodes CDR1 LGHDT and CDR2 YNNKEL (reference sequence). V trimming: 1 base; J trimming: 9 bases; junction bases outside the gene matches: 7. The CDR3 spells CASSQGGLAGGSEQFF. As DNA, the CDR3 is TGTGCCAGCAGCCAAGGTGGTCTAGCGGGGGGGAGTGAGCAGTTCTTC.

The chain has TRBV9 and TRBJ2-1; D may be TRBD1 (7 bases). This CDR3 has 15 amino acids. Germline assignment: CDR1 SGDLS and CDR2 YYNGEE. Trimming removed 4 bases from V and 15 bases from J, with 26 bases in between. The CDR3 region is CASSLGQGGVEIRFF. CDR3 coding DNA: TGTGCCAGCAGCCTGGGGCAGGGGGGTGTCGAAATCAGGTTCTTC.

The chain has TRBV12-3 or TRBV12-4 and TRBJ2-3, with D unclear. The CDR3 is 13 residues long. V was pared by 4 bases and J by 4 bases, with 9 bases between. Written as DNA, the CDR3 is TGTGCCAGCAGTTCGCTAGTAGCAGATACGCAGTATTTT. It yields the protein CASSSLVADTQYF.

This clonotype was seen more than once but under ten times. This rearrangement joins TRBV7-8 to TRBJ2-3; TRBD2 matches at 13 bases. Unmatched junction bases numbered 16, after V lost 1 base and J lost 3 bases. Germline V gene lookup returns CDR1 SGHVS and CDR2 FQNEAQ. CDR3 length equals 21 residues. This CDR3 reads CASSLDTSGGAISQFTDTQYF. In DNA form, the CDR3 reads TGTGCCAGCAGCTTAGATACTAGCGGGGGGGCCATTAGCCAATTTACAGATACGCAGTATTTT.

As for this clonotype: Just one base apart from a much larger clone, this may be a read error. This chain connects TRBV6-1 to TRBJ2-7, with a weak D call TRBD1 (7 bases). Germline CDR1 MNHNS, CDR2 SASEGT. The CDR3 contains 12 residues. The V gene lost 10 bases and the J gene lost 7 bases, with 17 bases spanning the gap. The CDR3 reads CANRRGPGEQYF. The CDR3 DNA sequence: TGTGCCAACAGGAGGGGGCCCGGAGAGCAGTACTTC.

The chain carries TRBV4-3 and TRBJ1-1; D is perhaps TRBD1 (5 bases). Germline lookup yields CDR1 LGHNA and CDR2 YSLEER. The CDR3 totals 11 residues. The CDR3 sequence is CSSRGVTEAFF. The CDR3 DNA reads TGCAGCAGCAGAGGGGTCACTGAAGCTTTCTTT.

The genes are TRBV20-1 and TRBJ1-6; TRBD1 agrees at 8 bases. This CDR3 has 15 amino acids. Germline V CDR1 and CDR2: DFQATT, SNEGSKA (reference sequence). With 6 bases clipped from V and 8 bases from J, the junction kept 12 bases outside the gene matches. The CDR3: CSASNRGGTDSPLHF. The CDR3 DNA reads as TGCAGTGCAAGTAACAGGGGGGGGACTGATTCACCCCTCCACTTT.

This clonotype was recorded only once. The conserved phenylalanine or tryptophan normally closing the CDR3 is absent here, so this likely arose from a read error. The DNA is left out, because the CDR3 cannot be placed on it with certainty; the CDR3 is given as TCRdb lists it. This chain joins TRBV10-3 and TRBJ1-2; TRBD1 reflects the table's D call only, with no check against the DNA. Germline V gene sequence: CDR1 ENHRY, CDR2 SYGVKD. The CDR3 contains 14 residues when both ends are counted. CDR3 sequence reads: CASSAYGGAGGYAL.

V is TRBV7-2 and J is TRBJ2-7, with 7 bases fitting TRBD1. CDR1 and CDR2 from the germline V gene are SGHTA and FQGNSA. The ends lost 9 bases at V and 3 bases at J; junction bases unmatched: 5. This CDR3 has 12 amino acids. DNA for the CDR3: TGTGCCAGTCACACAGGGGTCTACGAGCAGTACTTC. Its translation is CASHTGVYEQYF.